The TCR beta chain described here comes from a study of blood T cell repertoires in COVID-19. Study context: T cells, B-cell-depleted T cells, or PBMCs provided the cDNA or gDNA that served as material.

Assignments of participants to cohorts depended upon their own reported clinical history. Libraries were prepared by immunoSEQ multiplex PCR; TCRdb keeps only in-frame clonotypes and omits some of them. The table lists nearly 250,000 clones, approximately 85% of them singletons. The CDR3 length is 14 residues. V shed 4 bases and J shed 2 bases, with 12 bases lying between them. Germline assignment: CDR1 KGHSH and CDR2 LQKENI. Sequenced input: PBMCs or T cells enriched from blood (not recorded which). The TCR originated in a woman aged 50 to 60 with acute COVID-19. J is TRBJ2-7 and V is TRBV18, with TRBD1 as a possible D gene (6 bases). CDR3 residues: CASSRGQNPYEQYF. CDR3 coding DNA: TGTGCCAGCTCACGGGGACAAAACCCCTACGAGCAGTACTTC.